A selection of T cell receptor beta chains follows, all from one sample in a study of technical replicates of blood from a handful of donors. Profiling relied on immunoSEQ multiplex PCR, and the TCRdb table lists in-frame clones only, not all of them. This sample carries fewer than 95,000 clones, 94% of them seen once, and the ten largest clones take roughly 0.28%. Sequenced sample: T cells isolated from PBMCs. These receptors were obtained from a human donor in good health. Both conserved end residues are part of each CDR3. D genes are given only for firm matches. Part of the rows lack a size; the others show once, few, many or a class for expanded clones.

TRBV4-1	NA	NA	TRBJ2-1	CASSQDSLMNEQFF	TGCGCCAGCAGCCAAGATAGTCTTATGAATGAGCAGTTCTTC
TRBV5-6	NA	TRBD1	TRBJ2-2	CASQIMARGTTNTGELFF	TGTGCCAGCCAAATAATGGCCAGGGGGACCACGAACACCGGGGAGCTGTTTTTT
TRBV19	NA	TRBD1	TRBJ2-5	CASSMMGQFQETQYF	TGTGCCAGTAGTATGATGGGACAGTTCCAAGAGACCCAGTACTTC
TRBV6-4	NA	TRBD2	TRBJ2-1	CASSNPTSGATSSYNEQFF	TGTGCCAGCAGTAACCCTACTAGCGGAGCTACGAGCTCCTACAATGAGCAGTTCTTC
TRBV9	NA	NA	TRBJ2-7	CASSVGGRHEQYF	TGTGCCAGCAGCGTAGGAGGCCGACACGAGCAGTACTTC
TRBV11-1	NA	TRBD1	TRBJ2-7	CASSLALGDRVYEQYF	TGTGCCAGCAGCTTAGCGCTCGGGGACAGGGTCTACGAGCAGTACTTC
TRBV27	NA	TRBD1	TRBJ2-7	CASSPGQGVGSSYEQYF	TGTGCCAGCAGTCCTGGACAGGGGGTTGGGAGCTCCTACGAGCAGTACTTC
TRBV5-8	NA	NA	TRBJ1-4	CASRVQGKSEKLFF	TGTGCCAGCAGAGTTCAGGGTAAGAGTGAAAAACTGTTTTTT
TRBV6-6	NA	TRBD1	TRBJ1-4	CASRAGTGPEKLFF	TGTGCCAGCAGGGCCGGGACAGGGCCTGAAAAACTGTTTTTT
TRBV4-2	NA	NA	TRBJ1-5	CASSQAQTYSNQPQHF	TGTGCCAGCAGCCAAGCACAGACGTATAGCAATCAGCCCCAGCATTTT
TRBV6-1	NA	NA	TRBJ1-5	CASGRQPQHF	TGTGCCAGCGGGAGACAGCCCCAGCATTTT
TRBV4-1	NA	NA	TRBJ2-7	CASSRSKGGEQYF	TGCGCCAGCAGCCGGAGTAAAGGGGGCGAGCAGTACTTC
TRBV5-4	NA	NA	TRBJ1-1	CASSLYGREAFF	TGTGCCAGCAGCTTGTACGGGAGGGAGGCTTTCTTT
TRBV6-5	NA	NA	TRBJ1-6	CASRGLLNSPLHF	TGTGCCAGCAGGGGACTGCTGAATTCACCCCTCCACTTT
TRBV5-4	NA	TRBD2	TRBJ2-2	CASSSGGSGSTGELFF	TGTGCCAGCAGCTCGGGTGGTAGCGGGAGTACCGGGGAGCTGTTTTTT
TRBV12-5	NA	NA	TRBJ2-5	CASGQNQETQYF	TGTGCTAGTGGCCAGAATCAAGAGACCCAGTACTTC
TRBV7-2	NA	NA	TRBJ1-1	CASSLAAGTNTEAFF	TGTGCCAGCAGCTTAGCCGCAGGGACAAACACTGAAGCTTTCTTT
TRBV30	NA	NA	TRBJ2-1	CAWRRDSGYNEQFF	TGTGCCTGGCGCCGGGATTCAGGTTACAATGAGCAGTTCTTC
TRBV5-1	NA	NA	TRBJ2-7	CASSLVDATYEQYF	TGCGCCAGCAGCTTGGTAGATGCCACCTACGAGCAGTACTTC
TRBV19	NA	NA	TRBJ1-1	CASSEMGDTEAFF	TGTGCCAGTAGTGAAATGGGCGACACTGAAGCTTTCTTT
TRBV5-1	NA	TRBD2	TRBJ2-1	CASSLYIQREVYNEQFF	TGCGCCAGCAGCTTGTATATCCAGCGGGAAGTCTACAATGAGCAGTTCTTC
TRBV7-7	NA	NA	TRBJ2-2	CASSFSRDTPANTGELFF	TGTGCCAGCAGCTTCTCTCGGGACACACCCGCGAACACCGGGGAGCTGTTTTTT
TRBV2	NA	NA	TRBJ2-5	CASSDPGKTQYF	TGTGCCAGCAGTGATCCCGGGAAGACCCAGTACTTC
TRBV25-1	NA	TRBD2	TRBJ2-7	CASSIAGGSAEQYF	TGTGCCAGCAGTATCGCGGGGGGCTCCGCCGAGCAGTACTTC
TRBV14	NA	TRBD2	TRBJ2-7	CASSQDGASGRAKYF	TGTGCCAGCAGCCAAGATGGGGCTAGCGGGAGGGCCAAGTACTTC
TRBV18	NA	TRBD1	TRBJ2-7	CASSPDRSEQYF	TGTGCCAGCTCACCGGACAGGAGCGAGCAGTACTTC
TRBV5-1	NA	NA	TRBJ2-4	CASSLGGEENIQYF	TGCGCCAGCAGCTTGGGGGGGGAGGAAAACATTCAGTACTTC
TRBV7-2	NA	TRBD2	TRBJ2-1	CASSPSGGAVNEQFF	TGTGCCAGCAGCCCCTCCGGGGGGGCTGTCAATGAGCAGTTCTTC
TRBV4-1	NA	TRBD2	TRBJ2-1	CASRGKGLAGGFDEQFF	TGCGCCAGCAGGGGTAAAGGACTAGCGGGGGGATTCGATGAGCAGTTCTTC
TRBV6-1	NA	NA	TRBJ2-5	CASSARGGETQYF	TGTGCCAGCAGTGCTAGGGGGGGGGAGACCCAGTACTTC
TRBV14	NA	NA	TRBJ1-3	CASSPLLGGTGNTIYF	TGTGCCAGCAGCCCTTTGTTGGGGGGGACTGGAAACACCATATATTTT
TRBV5-1	NA	TRBD2	TRBJ2-1	CASRPWTSDLNEQFF	TGCGCCAGCAGGCCGTGGACTAGCGATTTGAATGAGCAGTTCTTC
TRBV10-3	NA	NA	TRBJ2-1	CAISAREPSWGEQFF	TGTGCCATCAGTGCCCGGGAGCCATCATGGGGTGAGCAGTTCTTC
TRBV6-5	NA	NA	TRBJ1-1	CASSYRRGAQDTEAFF	TGTGCCAGCAGTTACAGGCGGGGGGCGCAGGACACTGAAGCTTTCTTT
TRBV27	NA	NA	TRBJ1-1	CASSLSSFGQLVAFF	TGTGCCAGCAGTTTATCATCCTTTGGACAGCTGGTAGCTTTCTTT
TRBV10-3	once	TRBD2	TRBJ2-1	CAISPAGGDEQFF	TGTGCCATCAGTCCAGCGGGAGGCGATGAGCAGTTCTTC
TRBV4-1	NA	TRBD1	TRBJ1-1	CASSPLLDRGNTEAFF	TGCGCCAGCAGCCCACTCCTGGACAGGGGAAACACTGAAGCTTTCTTT
TRBV25-1	NA	TRBD2	TRBJ2-7	CASSGPIGGSSYEQYF	TGTGCCAGCAGTGGACCTATCGGGGGGTCGTCCTACGAGCAGTACTTC
TRBV6-1	NA	NA	TRBJ1-1	CASTQRTTEAFF	TGTGCCAGCACCCAAAGGACAACTGAAGCTTTCTTT
TRBV2	NA	TRBD1	TRBJ2-5	CASSNTGGETQYF	TGTGCCAGCAGTAATACAGGGGGAGAGACCCAGTACTTC
TRBV5-1	NA	TRBD1	TRBJ1-2	CASSSGQGVDYGYTF	TGCGCCAGCAGCTCGGGACAGGGAGTGGATTACGGCTACACCTTC
TRBV13	once	NA	TRBJ1-1	CASSLGQVTEAFF	TGTGCCAGCAGCTTAGGCCAGGTCACTGAAGCTTTCTTT
TRBV5-1	NA	TRBD1	TRBJ1-2	CASSLWTGGGYTF	TGCGCCAGCAGCTTGTGGACAGGGGGAGGCTACACCTTC
TRBV5-1	NA	TRBD1	TRBJ2-7	CASSPTPTGDSYEQYF	TGCGCCAGCAGCCCTACCCCCACAGGGGACTCCTACGAGCAGTACTTC
TRBV15	once	NA	TRBJ1-4	CATLDPTNEKLFF	TGTGCCACCCTAGATCCAACTAATGAAAAACTGTTTTTT
TRBV6-6	NA	NA	TRBJ1-3	CASGGRDSGNTIYF	TGTGCCAGCGGCGGCAGAGACTCTGGAAACACCATATATTTT
TRBV18	NA	NA	TRBJ1-3	CASSPGLGPGNTIYF	TGTGCCAGCTCACCAGGGTTGGGGCCTGGAAACACCATATATTTT
TRBV2	NA	TRBD2	TRBJ2-7	CASSEGSGIYEQYF	TGTGCCAGCAGTGAAGGTAGCGGGATCTACGAGCAGTACTTC
TRBV28	NA	TRBD2	TRBJ2-1	CASTRTSGSNEQFF	TGTGCCAGCACCCGGACTAGCGGGAGCAATGAGCAGTTCTTC
TRBV2	NA	TRBD2	TRBJ2-7	CASTRRTSEPYF	TGTGCCAGCACCCGACGGACTAGCGAGCCGTACTTC
TRBV15	NA	TRBD1	TRBJ1-2	CATSRAQGAFNYGYTF	TGTGCCACCAGCAGAGCACAGGGGGCCTTTAACTATGGCTACACCTTC
TRBV19	NA	NA	TRBJ1-1	CASSPREWNTEAFF	TGTGCCAGTAGTCCTCGGGAATGGAACACTGAAGCTTTCTTT
TRBV14	NA	NA	TRBJ2-7	CASSRTVLYEQYF	TGTGCCAGCAGCCGTACGGTTCTCTACGAGCAGTACTTC
TRBV9	NA	TRBD1	TRBJ1-2	CASSGQGANYGYTF	TGTGCCAGCAGCGGCCAGGGGGCTAACTATGGCTACACCTTC
TRBV28	NA	TRBD1	TRBJ2-2	CASSKTGVVRSGELFF	TGTGCCAGCAGCAAGACAGGGGTGGTGAGATCCGGGGAGCTGTTTTTT
TRBV18	NA	TRBD2	TRBJ2-7	CASSPRAGRGYEQYF	TGTGCCAGCTCACCACGGGCAGGGCGGGGGTACGAGCAGTACTTC
TRBV27	NA	TRBD1	TRBJ1-5	CASSFAHTARQGGDQHF	TGTGCCAGCAGTTTCGCCCATACCGCGAGACAGGGGGGGGACCAGCATTTT
TRBV5-4	NA	TRBD1	TRBJ1-2	CASSFEGAQSGYTF	TGTGCCAGCAGCTTTGAGGGGGCGCAGTCTGGCTACACCTTC
TRBV7-6	NA	NA	TRBJ1-1	CASSVELPEAFF	TGTGCCAGCAGCGTTGAGTTGCCTGAAGCTTTCTTT
TRBV28	NA	TRBD1	TRBJ1-5	CASIVRGPANNQPQHF	TGTGCCAGCATAGTCAGGGGGCCAGCCAACAATCAGCCCCAGCATTTT